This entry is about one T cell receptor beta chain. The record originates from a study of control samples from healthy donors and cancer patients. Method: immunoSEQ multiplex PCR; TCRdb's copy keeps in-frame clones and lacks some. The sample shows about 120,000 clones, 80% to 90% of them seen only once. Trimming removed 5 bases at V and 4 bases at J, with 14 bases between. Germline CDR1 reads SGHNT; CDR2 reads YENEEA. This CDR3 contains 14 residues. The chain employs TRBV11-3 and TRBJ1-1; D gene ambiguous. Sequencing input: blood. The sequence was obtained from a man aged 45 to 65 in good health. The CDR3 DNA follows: TGTGCCAGCAGCCCCCGCCAGAGACCCACTGAAGCTTTCTTT. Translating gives CASSPRQRPTEAFF.